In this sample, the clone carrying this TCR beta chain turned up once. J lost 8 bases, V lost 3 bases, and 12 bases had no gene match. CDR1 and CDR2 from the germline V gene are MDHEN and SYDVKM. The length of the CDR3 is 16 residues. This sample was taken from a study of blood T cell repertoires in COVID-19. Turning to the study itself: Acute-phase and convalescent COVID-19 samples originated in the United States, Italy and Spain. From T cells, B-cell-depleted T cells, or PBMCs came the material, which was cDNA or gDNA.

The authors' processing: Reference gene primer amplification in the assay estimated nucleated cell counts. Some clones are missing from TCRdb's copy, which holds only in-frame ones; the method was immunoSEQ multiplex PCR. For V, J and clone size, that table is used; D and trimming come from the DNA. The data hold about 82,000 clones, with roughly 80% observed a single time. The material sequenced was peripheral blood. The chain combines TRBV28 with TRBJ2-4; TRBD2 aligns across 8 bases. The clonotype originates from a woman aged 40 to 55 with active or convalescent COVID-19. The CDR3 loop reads CASSFLAGGVLDIQYF. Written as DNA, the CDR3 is TGTGCCAGCAGTTTTTTGGCGGGAGGCGTTTTAGACATTCAGTACTTC. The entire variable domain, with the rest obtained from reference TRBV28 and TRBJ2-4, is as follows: DVKVTQSSRYLVKRTGEKVFLECVQDMDHENMFWYRQDPGLGLRLIYFSYDVKMKEKGDIPEGYSVSREKKERFSLILESASTNQTSMYLCASSFLAGGVLDIQYFGAGTRLSVL.